This TCR beta chain appears in the sequencing data of a study of blood T cell repertoires in COVID-19. Per the germline V gene, CDR1 is LNHDA and CDR2 is SQIVND (reference sequence). With 7 bases clipped from V and 6 bases from J, the junction kept 13 bases outside the gene matches. This CDR3 has 15 amino acids. This clone was seen only once. Sequencing was performed with immunoSEQ multiplex PCR; in TCRdb, only in-frame clones are kept and a portion is missing. This sample has 490,000 or so clones; more than 85% occur once, and the top ten carry roughly 8.5%. This clonotype was sampled from a woman in her fifties or sixties who had recovered from COVID-19. Sequenced sample: PBMCs or T cells enriched from blood (not recorded which). The chain employs TRBV19 and TRBJ2-7; 9 positions match TRBD2. The CDR3 here is CASTEQSGGTLEQYF. The CDR3 region has the DNA TGTGCCAGTACGGAACAAAGCGGGGGGACCCTCGAGCAGTACTTC.